This T cell receptor (beta chain) was recorded in a study of cytomegalovirus exposure and HLA in healthy donors. Study-wide results and caveats: In all likelihood, a cluster of highly shared sequence variants was a sequencing artifact.

In the PCR, 60 Vbeta and 13 Jbeta primers were used. TCRdb's table, derived via immunoSEQ multiplex PCR, lists solely in-frame clones and lacks some. The data show 100,000 to 150,000 clones, around 86% seen once. The sample holds many counts of this clone. Its specificity is not known. The CDR3 loop spans 15 amino acids. Germline V gene lookup returns CDR1 GTSNPN and CDR2 SVGIG (reference sequence). The germline V and J ends were trimmed by 0 bases and 3 bases, with 11 bases remaining between them. The TCR comes from a man aged 18 to 29 in good health and CMV-seronegative. This sequence joins TRBV30 and TRBJ2-2; D is perhaps TRBD1 (5 bases). The sequenced sample was PBMCs. Here the CDR3 reads CAWSVLRAHTGELFF. For the CDR3, the DNA is TGTGCCTGGAGTGTACTCAGGGCCCACACCGGGGAGCTGTTTTTT.